A selection of T cell receptor beta chains follows, all from one sample in a study of cytomegalovirus exposure and HLA in healthy donors. Profiled with immunoSEQ multiplex PCR; TCRdb holds only in-frame clones, not every one. This sample carries some 100,000 clones, about 87% of them seen once, and the ten largest clones take 1.5% to 2%. Sequenced input: PBMCs. The receptors shown here come from a young man in good health and CMV-seronegative. Each CDR3 is given with its conserved first and last residue. Fields, in order: J gene, D gene, V gene, clone size, CDR3 protein, CDR3 DNA. A D gene is named only where the DNA matches it firmly. Expanded clones get a size class; other rows say once, few or many, or leave the size out.

j_gene: TRBJ2-5; d_gene: TRBD1; v_gene: TRBV6-1; abundance: -; CDR3aa: CASSDPTGGYKMTQYF; CDR3nt: TGTGCCAGCAGTGACCCGACAGGGGGCTATAAAATGACCCAGTACTTC
j_gene: TRBJ2-7; d_gene: TRBD2; v_gene: TRBV5-1; abundance: -; CDR3aa: CASSWRLAETYEQYF; CDR3nt: TGCGCCAGCAGCTGGAGACTAGCGGAGACCTACGAGCAGTACTTC
j_gene: TRBJ2-1; d_gene: TRBD1; v_gene: TRBV27; abundance: -; CDR3aa: CASSFTQGTGNEQFF; CDR3nt: TGTGCCAGCAGTTTCACACAAGGGACAGGCAATGAGCAGTTCTTC
j_gene: TRBJ2-7; d_gene: -; v_gene: TRBV5-1; abundance: -; CDR3aa: CASSLSAAQSYEQYF; CDR3nt: TGCGCCAGCAGCTTGTCTGCGGCGCAGTCCTACGAGCAGTACTTC
j_gene: TRBJ2-1; d_gene: TRBD1; v_gene: TRBV9; abundance: -; CDR3aa: CASSDGDRPYNEQFF; CDR3nt: TGTGCCAGCAGCGACGGGGACAGACCCTACAATGAGCAGTTCTTC
j_gene: TRBJ2-7; d_gene: TRBD2; v_gene: TRBV19; abundance: once; CDR3aa: CASSSAGVSEQYF; CDR3nt: TGTGCCAGTTCTTCGGCGGGAGTGTCCGAGCAGTACTTC
j_gene: TRBJ1-1; d_gene: TRBD1; v_gene: TRBV20-1; abundance: few; CDR3aa: CSRQGNTEAFF; CDR3nt: TGCAGTAGACAGGGCAACACTGAAGCTTTCTTT
j_gene: TRBJ1-6; d_gene: -; v_gene: TRBV19; abundance: -; CDR3aa: CASSIIGGNSPLHF; CDR3nt: TGTGCCAGTAGTATAATTGGGGGGAATTCACCCCTCCACTTT
j_gene: TRBJ2-7; d_gene: -; v_gene: TRBV20-1; abundance: -; CDR3aa: CSARVPGEQYF; CDR3nt: TGCAGTGCTAGAGTCCCGGGCGAGCAGTACTTC
j_gene: TRBJ2-3; d_gene: TRBD2; v_gene: TRBV15; abundance: -; CDR3aa: CATSRGTSGGADTQYF; CDR3nt: TGTGCCACCAGCAGAGGGACTAGCGGGGGGGCAGATACGCAGTATTTT
j_gene: TRBJ2-1; d_gene: TRBD1; v_gene: TRBV5-6; abundance: -; CDR3aa: CASSLPRDSHEQFF; CDR3nt: TGTGCCAGCAGCTTACCCCGGGACAGCCATGAGCAGTTCTTC
j_gene: TRBJ2-7; d_gene: TRBD2; v_gene: TRBV19; abundance: -; CDR3aa: CASSRYGGEISYEQYF; CDR3nt: TGTGCCAGTAGTCGCTATGGGGGGGAAATCTCCTACGAGCAGTACTTC
j_gene: TRBJ1-1; d_gene: -; v_gene: TRBV11-3; abundance: -; CDR3aa: CASSRGPISSGAFF; CDR3nt: TGTGCCAGCAGCCGAGGGCCTATCTCTTCGGGAGCTTTCTTT
j_gene: TRBJ2-3; d_gene: -; v_gene: TRBV7-8; abundance: -; CDR3aa: CASSLASGAGDTQYF; CDR3nt: TGTGCCAGCAGCTTAGCTTCGGGAGCGGGAGATACGCAGTATTTT
j_gene: TRBJ1-2; d_gene: -; v_gene: TRBV7-8; abundance: -; CDR3aa: CASSPGPRGHGYTF; CDR3nt: TGTGCCAGCAGCCCCGGGCCCAGGGGCCATGGCTACACCTTC
j_gene: TRBJ2-7; d_gene: TRBD1; v_gene: TRBV19; abundance: -; CDR3aa: CASSIATGGVYEQYF; CDR3nt: TGTGCCAGTAGTATAGCGACAGGGGGCGTTTACGAGCAGTACTTC
j_gene: TRBJ1-1; d_gene: TRBD1; v_gene: TRBV7-6; abundance: -; CDR3aa: CASSRDRVRAFF; CDR3nt: TGTGCCAGCAGTCGGGACAGGGTGAGAGCTTTCTTT
j_gene: TRBJ2-2; d_gene: -; v_gene: TRBV10-3; abundance: -; CDR3aa: CAISESLGIGDTGELFF; CDR3nt: TGTGCCATCAGTGAGTCGTTAGGGATAGGGGACACCGGGGAGCTGTTTTTT